This TCR beta chain appears in the sequencing data of a study of monozygotic twins with cystic fibrosis. TCRdb's copy holds only in-frame clones and misses some; the assay was immunoSEQ multiplex PCR. The data hold tens of thousands of clones, with approximately 87% observed a single time. Note on this clone: No antigen is known for it.

Study observations and caveats: Co-twins had the most similar V usage for 13 of 16 pairs, J for 8. Clonality was generally low (median roughly 0.009), higher in the most severe patients.

Trimming removed 6 bases at V and 3 bases at J, with 17 bases between. This CDR3 contains 15 residues. Germline V CDR1 and CDR2: SNHLY, FYNNEI. This sequence was found in a girl aged 2-9 years with cystic fibrosis. The J gene is TRBJ2-5, the V gene TRBV2; D ambiguous. The sequenced sample consisted of blood. In nucleotides, the CDR3 is TGTGCCAGCAGGCTAAGGAGTCTGGTCGAAGAGACCCAGTACTTC. This encodes CASRLRSLVEETQYF.